Below, one T cell receptor beta chain is given with its context. The antigen is not known. PCR used 60 Vbeta primers and 13 Jbeta primers. Only in-frame clones appear in the TCRdb table, and some are missing; sequencing was by immunoSEQ multiplex PCR. This table has 120,000 or so clones, around 75% appearing once. J gave up 4 bases and V 2 bases, and 5 bases lay outside the gene matches. The CDR3 extends over 16 amino acids. Per the germline V gene, CDR1 is SGHRS and CDR2 is YFSETQ. The source of the sample is a study of cytomegalovirus exposure and HLA in healthy donors. Study outcomes and limitations: Among TCR sequences, most were rare, though some public TCRs appeared in many donors.

The TCR was taken from a woman aged 50 to 60 in good health and CMV-seropositive. The sample consisted of PBMCs. The V and J genes are TRBV5-1 and TRBJ2-3; 12 bases match TRBD2. CDR3 in amino acids: CASSLLAGGRSDTQYF. The CDR3 DNA reads as TGCGCCAGCAGCTTACTAGCGGGGGGCAGGTCAGATACGCAGTATTTT.